What follows is one T cell receptor beta chain and its context. The data were obtained in a study of cytomegalovirus exposure and HLA in healthy donors. The PCR used 60 Vbeta and 13 Jbeta primers. Profiling relied on immunoSEQ multiplex PCR, and the TCRdb table lists in-frame clones only, not all of them. Among 100,000 to 150,000 clones listed, around 70% were seen once. CDR1 is MNHNS, CDR2 SASEGT, per germline. CDR3 length equals 14 residues. J was trimmed by 3 bases and V by 5 bases; bases with no gene match: 4. The V gene is TRBV6-1, the J gene TRBJ2-7, with 10 positions matching TRBD2. The TCR originated in a man between 40 and 49 years old in good health and CMV-seropositive. Sequenced sample: PBMCs. This chain's CDR3 is CASSTSGNYYEQYF. CDR3 in DNA: TGTGCCAGCAGTACTAGCGGGAATTACTACGAGCAGTACTTC.